This T cell receptor (beta chain) derives from a study of cytomegalovirus exposure and HLA in healthy donors. Findings and limits, study-wide: Several top significant clusters appeared, in a later analysis, to be linked to common viral pathogens. HLA alleles were associated with 18,000 or so TCR beta sequences in a later analysis at 0.05 false discovery rate.

The PCR had 60 Vbeta and 13 Jbeta primers. Assay: immunoSEQ multiplex PCR; the TCRdb copy retains only in-frame clones and omits some. The sample has some 100,000 clones, about 84% seen once. This clone was seen just once. Its antigen is not known. Sequenced: PBMCs. The sequence was obtained from a girl aged 2 to 10 in good health and CMV-seropositive.

CDR3 bases: TGTGCCAGCAGTTTATCCCGACAAATCGACGGTTACTTC. It yields the protein CASSLSRQIDGYF. The rearrangement joins TRBV28 to TRBJ2-4, with unresolved D. Germline lookup yields CDR1 MDHEN and CDR2 SYDVKM. Trimming took 1 base from V and 16 from J, leaving 17 bases between them. The CDR3 has 13 amino acids.